Here is one T cell receptor (beta chain) with its context. The antigen is not known. The data stem from a study of blood T cells in healthy people across ages. Findings of the study overall: Researchers report that TCR beta diversity correlated strongly with naive T cell percentage. Diversity was higher, and naive CD4+ cells more numerous, in long-lived donors than in aged donors.

Germline V CDR1 and CDR2: DFQATT, SNEGSKA (reference sequence). The CDR3 runs to 16 residues. V lost 0 bases, J lost 7 bases, and 9 bases stayed unmatched. Donors were systemically healthy Caucasian individuals from Russia aged about 6 to 90 years. Sample-barcoded 5' priming and a J-beta primer mix drove a second PCR of about 7 to 11 cycles. Researchers report that a template-switch adaptor with 12 random nucleotides tagged each cDNA molecule. MiXCR, applied by TCRdb to the 5' RACE reads, yields one record per CDR3 protein. The sample consists of about 1.6 million distinct CDR3 sequences, almost 35% of them appearing once.

The TCR sequence derives from a woman aged 30 to 39 in good health. Sequencing used blood. V and J are TRBV20-1 and TRBJ2-5; TRBD2 matches at 12 bases. The CDR3 sequence: CSARDRTSGVPWTQYF. The CDR3 DNA reads as TGCAGTGCTAGAGATAGGACTAGCGGGGTCCCATGGACCCAGTACTTC.